This entry features one T cell receptor (beta chain) sequence. The antigen is undetermined. The data stem from a study of T cells expressing NK-cell markers. Across the whole study: Repertoire data for TCR beta were derived from sorted T cells (CD3+CD56+NKG2C+, CD3+CD56+NKG2C- and CD3+CD56-NKG2C+).

The CDR3 has 14 residues. General study findings and limits: The CD3+CD56-NKG2C+ fraction of a few donors was likewise dominated by these clonotypes.

With the 5' RACE reads reprocessed, TCRdb shows one record per CDR3 protein and no DNA. The sample includes about half a million distinct CDR3 sequences. This receptor was taken from a woman between 50 and 59 years old in good health. V usage is TRBV12-3 or TRBV12-4 and J usage is TRBJ1-1; the TCRdb call, TRBD1, lacks DNA for checking. The specimen sequenced was blood T cells: a sorted CD56 or NKG2C T cell subset, CD4+ or CD8+ T cells, or bulk PBMC T cells (not recorded which). The CDR3 spells CASGNFAGHTEAFF.